These T cell receptor beta chains were read from a single sample in a study of T cell responses to AZD1222 COVID-19 vaccine. Clones were sequenced by immunoSEQ multiplex PCR, and TCRdb holds only the in-frame ones, with some missing. This table has roughly 28,000 clones, 75% to 90% appearing once. The input for sequencing was peripheral blood, taken on day 0 of AZD1222 vaccination. The receptors here all came from an adult in good health. Both conserved end residues are part of each CDR3. A D gene is named only where the DNA matches it firmly. Some rows mark clone size as missing; the rest say once, few, many or name a class of expanded clone.

d_call clone_size j_call v_call cdr3_nt cdr3_aa
. . TRBJ2-1 TRBV7-3 TGTGCCAGCAGCCCCGAAGGAGCGGGTTTGGCAAATGAGCAGTTCTTC CASSPEGAGLANEQFF
. . TRBJ2-3 TRBV7-3 TGTGCCAGCAGCTTAACGAGTGGTGCCGCAGATACGCAGTATTTT CASSLTSGAADTQYF
TRBD1 . TRBJ1-3 TRBV5-1 TGCGCCAGCAGCCCGACAGGGCCTGGAAACACCATATATTTT CASSPTGPGNTIYF
. . TRBJ2-7 TRBV4-3 TGCGCCAGCAGCCAAGATGAGGGACGGAAGGAGCAGTACTTC CASSQDEGRKEQYF
. . TRBJ1-6 TRBV19 TGTGCCAGTAGTCTTCCGGGGGCAGGGTCACCCCTCCACTTT CASSLPGAGSPLHF
. . TRBJ1-3 TRBV2 TGTGCCAGCAGTGACCAGCAGTCTGGAAACACCATATATTTT CASSDQQSGNTIYF
. . TRBJ2-3 TRBV5-4 TGTGCCAGCAGCGTGACAGATACGCAGTATTTT CASSVTDTQYF
. . TRBJ2-1 TRBV21-1 TGTGCCAGCAGCAACGAACCGGGACAGGGGGCGAATGAGCAGTTCTTC CASSNEPGQGANEQFF
. . TRBJ2-2 TRBV6-1 TGTGCCAGCAGTGAAGCGAGGACCGGGGAGCTGTTTTTT CASSEARTGELFF
. . TRBJ2-7 TRBV5-1 TGCGCCAGCAGTTTATACCCGGTGGGGTCCTACGAGCAGTACTTC CASSLYPVGSYEQYF
TRBD1 . TRBJ2-7 TRBV19 TGTGCCAGTAGTAGCTTTTCCGGGACAGGGTCCTACGAGCAGTACTTC CASSSFSGTGSYEQYF
. . TRBJ2-7 TRBV5-6 TGTGCCAGCAGCTTGGGGGGGTTCTCCTACGAGCAGTACTTC CASSLGGFSYEQYF
. . TRBJ1-5 TRBV4-1 TGCGCCAGCAGCCAAGATTCCCAGGGGTATCAGCCCCAGCATTTT CASSQDSQGYQPQHF
. . TRBJ1-1 TRBV2 TGTGCCAGCGGCTGGGGCCTGCCGCCCACTGAAGCTTTCTTT CASGWGLPPTEAFF
TRBD2 . TRBJ2-7 TRBV6-5 TGTGCCAGCAGACTTAAGCGGGAGGAAATCTACGAGCAGTACTTC CASRLKREEIYEQYF
TRBD2 . TRBJ2-1 TRBV9 TGTGCCAGCAGCGTGGCTAGCGGGGTATACAATGAGCAGTTCTTC CASSVASGVYNEQFF
TRBD1 . TRBJ1-2 TRBV5-1 TGCGCCAGCAGCTCGCCGGGACAGGGCACTGGCTACACCTTC CASSSPGQGTGYTF
TRBD2 . TRBJ2-2 TRBV4-1 TGCGCCAGCAGCAGAGACAGTAGCGGGAGTAACACCGGGGAGCTGTTTTTT CASSRDSSGSNTGELFF
. . TRBJ2-5 TRBV19 TGTGCCAGTAGAGACAGATGGGTGGGCCAAGAGACCCAGTACTTC CASRDRWVGQETQYF
TRBD1 . TRBJ1-2 TRBV7-8 TGTGCCAGCAGCCTCACAGGGGGCCTCTATGGCTACACCTTC CASSLTGGLYGYTF
. . TRBJ2-7 TRBV10-1 TGCGCCAGCAGTTATTTTTGGGCGGACGTAAGCTCCTACGAGCAGTACTTC CASSYFWADVSSYEQYF
. . TRBJ2-3 TRBV5-1 TGCGCCAGCAGCTTATCTAGCACAGATACGCAGTATTTT CASSLSSTDTQYF
TRBD2 . TRBJ2-7 TRBV7-9 TGTGCCAGCAGCTTGGATGGACTAGCGGGAGTAAAAGAGCAGTACTTC CASSLDGLAGVKEQYF
. . TRBJ2-1 TRBV13 TGTGCCAGCAGCTTAGGGGTGAATGAGCAGTTCTTC CASSLGVNEQFF
TRBD2 . TRBJ2-3 TRBV6-5 TGTGCCAGCACCCATAGCCTAGCGGGAGATACGCAGTATTTT CASTHSLAGDTQYF
. . TRBJ2-5 TRBV2 TGTGCCAGCAGTGAACCGACCCAAGAGACCCAGTACTTC CASSEPTQETQYF
. once TRBJ2-7 TRBV3-1/TRBV3-2 TGTGCCAGCAGCCAAGATGTCTACGAGCAGTACTTC CASSQDVYEQYF
. once TRBJ1-2 TRBV7-6 TGTGCCAGCAGCGCCGGGACGGTTTTAGGCTACACCTTC CASSAGTVLGYTF
. . TRBJ2-7 TRBV6-5 TGTGCCATCATGGGACTGGGCGGTAAGCGGGAGCAGTACTTC CAIMGLGGKREQYF
TRBD2 . TRBJ2-3 TRBV5-4 TGTGCCAGCAGCTTGGCGGCGGGAGAGGGGACAGATACGCAGTATTTT CASSLAAGEGTDTQYF
. . TRBJ2-1 TRBV2 TGTGCCAGCAGTGAAGCACTATCGGGGGCGACACCGCGGGGAAATGAGCAGTTCTTC CASSEALSGATPRGNEQFF
TRBD1 . TRBJ2-3 TRBV7-2 TGTGCCAGCAGCCCCAGACAGGGCTTAGATACGCAGTATTTT CASSPRQGLDTQYF
. once TRBJ2-3 TRBV5-4 TGTGCCAGCAGCTTCCCGTCCACAGATACGCAGTATTTT CASSFPSTDTQYF
. . TRBJ2-1 TRBV4-1 TGCGCCAGCAGCCAAGGGGGAAGGGGAAGGCTAAATGAGCAGTTCTTC CASSQGGRGRLNEQFF
. . TRBJ1-1 TRBV29-1 TGCAGCGTTGAATCGGGTTGGACTGAAGCTTTCTTT CSVESGWTEAFF
TRBD1 . TRBJ2-1 TRBV10-1 TGCGCCAGCAGCGAGATAGGGGGACAGGGGCCCAATGAGCAGTTCTTC CASSEIGGQGPNEQFF
TRBD1 . TRBJ1-2 TRBV5-1 TGCGCCAGCAGCTTGGAGGGGACAGGGGGCCGATATGGCTACACCTTC CASSLEGTGGRYGYTF
TRBD1 . TRBJ2-3 TRBV5-1 TGCGCCAGCAGCTCGTCCGGGACAGAGAGTAATACGCAGTATTTT CASSSSGTESNTQYF
TRBD1 once TRBJ2-5 TRBV18 TGTGCCAGCTCACCGCCGATAATCGGACAGGGCCCCGAGACCCAGTACTTC CASSPPIIGQGPETQYF
TRBD1 . TRBJ1-3 TRBV28 TGTGCCAGCAGTCCGAAGACAGGGGAGGCTGGGGGAAACACCATATATTTT CASSPKTGEAGGNTIYF
. . TRBJ2-1 TRBV5-1 TGCGCCAGCAGCCACTACGGGGTGGCGGCAACAACAATGAATGAGCAGTTCTTC CASSHYGVAATTMNEQFF
TRBD2 . TRBJ2-1 TRBV28 TGTGCCAGCAAGGGAGGGATTTATCTCTACAATGAGCAGTTCTTC CASKGGIYLYNEQFF
. . TRBJ2-5 TRBV19 TGTGCCAGTAGTATAGGGGGGCAACAAGAGACCCAGTACTTC CASSIGGQQETQYF
. once TRBJ1-1 TRBV5-1 TGCGCCAGCAGCTTGGGGACAGAAGCTTTCTTT CASSLGTEAFF
. . TRBJ2-2 TRBV28 TGTGCCAGCAGTTCCCCCCCCGGCGCAGCGAACACCGGGGAGCTGTTTTTT CASSSPPGAANTGELFF
. . TRBJ1-5 TRBV19 TGTGCCAGTAGTATGTCAGTGGATCAGCCCCAGCATTTT CASSMSVDQPQHF
TRBD1 . TRBJ2-6 TRBV10-3 TGTGCCATCAGTGAGCACCGGGACAGGGTTTTCTCTGGGGCCAACGTCCTGACTTTC CAISEHRDRVFSGANVLTF
. . TRBJ1-1 TRBV29-1 TGCAGCGTTGACTTCAGGGTCAGGGACACTGAAGCTTTCTTT CSVDFRVRDTEAFF
. . TRBJ1-1 TRBV29-1 TGCAGCGTTGAAGACATCGGGGACACTGAAGCTTTCTTT CSVEDIGDTEAFF